This entry lists 22 T cell receptor beta chains sequenced from one sample in a study of cytomegalovirus exposure and HLA in healthy donors. PCR employed 60 Vbeta and 13 Jbeta primers. Only in-frame clones appear in the TCRdb table, and some are missing; sequencing was by immunoSEQ multiplex PCR. This table holds about 39,000 clones. The specimen sequenced was PBMCs. These receptors came from a male donor in good health and CMV-seronegative.

This chain uses TRBV13 with TRBJ2-1; 7 nucleotides line up with TRBD2. The length of the CDR3 is 16 residues. V trimming: 5 bases; J trimming: 10 bases; junction bases outside the gene matches: 17. Germline assignment: CDR1 PRHDT and CDR2 FYEKMQ (reference sequence). The CDR3 coding sequence is TGTGCCAGCAGCCCCATTAAGGCTAGCGGTGGTGGGGAGCAGTTCTTC. Its protein is CASSPIKASGGGEQFF.

This chain uses TRBV5-4 with TRBJ2-3; 9 bases are shared with TRBD1. The CDR3 loop spans 13 amino acids. Trimming at V came to 3 bases and at J to 5 bases, leaving 1 base not matched to a gene. The germline V gene encodes CDR1 SGHNT and CDR2 YYREEE (reference sequence). Here the CDR3 DNA reads TGTGCCAGCAGCTCGACAGGGGGAGATACGCAGTATTTT. Translation: CASSSTGGDTQYF. Based on the CDR3 plus reference TRBV5-4 and TRBJ2-3, the full variable domain is ETGVTQSPTHLIKTRGQQVTLRCSSQSGHNTVSWYQQALGQGPQFIFQYYREEENGRGNFPPRFSGLQFPNYSSELNVNALELDDSALYLCASSSTGGDTQYFGPGTRLTVL.

The chain combines TRBV29-1 with TRBJ2-2; the match to TRBD1 covers 8 bases. V trimming: 3 bases; J trimming: 4 bases; junction bases outside the gene matches: 4. The CDR3 is 14 amino acids. CDR1 and CDR2 from the germline V gene are SQVTM and ANQGSEA. The CDR3 nucleotides are TGCAGCGTTGAGGGCACAGGGGGCACCGGGGAGCTGTTTTTT. Translated, it gives CSVEGTGGTGELFF.

The chain recombines TRBV19 with TRBJ2-1, with D possibly TRBD1 on 5 matching bases. Germline values: CDR1 LNHDA, CDR2 SQIVND (reference sequence). The CDR3 extends over 16 amino acids. V lost 4 bases and J lost 4, with 17 bases in between. The CDR3 reads CASSTPRVSGYNEQFF. CDR3 coding DNA: TGTGCCAGTAGTACCCCCCGAGTTTCAGGGTACAATGAGCAGTTCTTC.

V is TRBV11-2 and J is TRBJ2-6, with D hard to call. V was trimmed by 2 bases and J by 0 bases, leaving 11 bases between them. Germline values: CDR1 SGHAT, CDR2 FQNNGV. This CDR3 spans 17 amino acids. The CDR3 nucleotides are TGTGCCAGCAGCTTAACAGTAAGGTTCTCTGGGGCCAACGTCCTGACTTTC. Its translation is CASSLTVRFSGANVLTF.

The chain couples TRBV9 to TRBJ1-5, with 8 bases aligning to TRBD1. Germline V gives CDR1 SGDLS, CDR2 YYNGEE. V lost 3 bases and J lost 2; bases outside the gene matches: 4. The CDR3 is 15 residues long. The CDR3 DNA follows: TGTGCCAGCAGCGCGGGGACAGGCGGCAATCAGCCCCAGCATTTT. Translated: CASSAGTGGNQPQHF.

This chain uses TRBV7-9 with TRBJ2-7, with D maybe TRBD1 (6 bases). V was clipped by 11 bases and J by 0 bases, with 17 bases between them. The CDR3 loop spans 14 amino acids. Per the germline V gene, CDR1 is SEHNR and CDR2 is FQNEAQ (reference sequence). CDR3 nucleotides: TGTGCCGCAGAGGGACACGTCCGCTCCTACGAGCAGTACTTC. This encodes CAAEGHVRSYEQYF.

This chain uses TRBV19 with TRBJ1-1; no definite D call. The CDR3 spans 13 residues. Germline V lookup: CDR1 LNHDA, CDR2 SQIVND (reference sequence). Trimming shortened V by 2 bases and J by 6 bases, and 10 bases separated the two germline ends. As DNA, the CDR3 is TGTGCCAGTAGTATAAAGCCCGGAGCTGAAGCTTTCTTT. Translation: CASSIKPGAEAFF.

V and J are TRBV18 and TRBJ2-2, with 12 bases lining up with TRBD2. There are 18 residues in the CDR3. Germline loops: CDR1 KGHSH, CDR2 LQKENI. V lost 3 bases to trimming and J lost 0 bases; unmatched junction nucleotides: 5. CDR3 DNA sequence: TGTGCCAGCTCACCCCGACTAGCGGGGGATCCGAACACCGGGGAGCTGTTTTTT. Protein product: CASSPRLAGDPNTGELFF.

The chain has TRBV6-6 and TRBJ1-1; 7 bases line up with TRBD1. V was pared by 3 bases and J by 0 bases, with 4 bases of the junction left unmatched. This CDR3 contains 15 residues. The germline gives CDR1 MNHNY, CDR2 SVGAGI (reference sequence). CDR3 sequence (DNA): TGTGCCAGCAGTTATAGGGGGCTTCTGAACACTGAAGCTTTCTTT. It codes for CASSYRGLLNTEAFF.

The chain recombines TRBV6-1 with TRBJ2-2; D is perhaps TRBD1 (5 bases). Trimming stripped 6 bases from V and 6 bases from J, with 8 bases between. CDR1 MNHNS and CDR2 SASEGT come from the germline V gene. This CDR3 spans 12 amino acids. The CDR3 nucleotides are TGTGCCAGCAGCCTCAGGGCCGGGGAGCTGTTTTTT. Translation: CASSLRAGELFF.

This sequence joins TRBV7-2 and TRBJ2-2; tentative D call: TRBD1 (6 bases). CDR3 size: 14 residues. In germline, CDR1 is SGHTA, CDR2 FQGNSA. V lost 5 bases and J 4 bases, leaving 11 bases between the germline ends. The CDR3 coding sequence is TGTGCCAGCAGCCGCGACAGGACCACCGGGGAGCTGTTTTTT. This gives the protein CASSRDRTTGELFF.

The rearrangement joins TRBV6-6 to TRBJ1-5; D perhaps matches TRBD1 (6 bases). The CDR3 is 14 amino acids. V was clipped by 8 bases and J by 0 bases, with 11 bases between them. Germline values: CDR1 MNHNY, CDR2 SVGAGI (reference sequence). The CDR3 loop reads CASSYRDSNQPQHF. CDR3 nucleotides: TGTGCCAGCTCCTACAGGGATAGCAATCAGCCCCAGCATTTT.

V gene TRBV9 combines with J gene TRBJ1-2; 10 bases map to TRBD1. The V and J ends lost 4 bases and 7 bases, in that order; junction bases with no gene match: 7. The CDR3 has 14 amino acids. The V gene's germline CDR1 is SGDLS and CDR2 YYNGEE. In DNA form, the CDR3 reads TGTGCCAGCAGCTCTCGACAGGGGGCGACTGGCTACACCTTC. Translation: CASSSRQGATGYTF.

This chain connects TRBV7-9 to TRBJ1-1; no clear D gene. The CDR3 spans 14 residues. The germline CDR1 and CDR2 sequences are SEHNR and FQNEAQ (reference sequence). V lost 2 bases to trimming and J lost 1 base, with 8 bases between them. DNA for the CDR3: TGTGCCAGCAGCTTATCCCCAAAGAACACTGAAGCTTTCTTT. Protein: CASSLSPKNTEAFF.

The chain links TRBV11-2 to TRBJ1-6; possible D gene TRBD1, 5 bases. Trimming cost V 0 bases and J 10 bases, with 16 bases left between them. CDR3 length: 16 residues. CDR1 is SGHAT and CDR2 is FQNNGV in the germline V gene. CDR3 residues: CASSLDPWGRSSPLHF. In DNA, the CDR3 is TGTGCCAGCAGCTTAGACCCCTGGGGCCGGAGCTCACCCCTCCACTTT.

J is TRBJ2-5 and V is TRBV6-1, with D perhaps matching TRBD2 (5 bases). Matching the DNA end better, TRBJ2-7 makes the J call doubtful. There are 14 residues in the CDR3. Per germline, CDR1 MNHNS and CDR2 SASEGT. In nucleotides, the CDR3 is TGTGCCAGCAGTCAACGGGAACCCCTTTACGAGCAGTACTTC. Translating gives CASSQREPLYEQYF.

The chain links TRBV27 to TRBJ2-7, with 7 bases identical to TRBD1. Germline CDR1 is MNHEY and CDR2 is SMNVEV (reference sequence). This CDR3 is built from 13 residues. Trimming removed 4 bases from V and 3 bases from J; junction bases left unmatched: 3. CDR3 sequence: CASSWGQYYEQYF. The CDR3 DNA is TGTGCCAGCAGTTGGGGACAGTACTACGAGCAGTACTTC.

CDR3 DNA sequence: TGTGCCACCACCGAGTACCTTACTAGCGGGGGGGCGGGAGATACGCAGTATTTT. Translation: CATTEYLTSGGAGDTQYF. V gene TRBV15 combines with J gene TRBJ2-3; 13 bases match TRBD2. The germline V gene has CDR1 LNHNV and CDR2 YYDKDF (reference sequence). The CDR3 length is 18 residues. Unmatched junction bases numbered 15, after V lost 7 bases and J lost 5 bases.

This chain connects TRBV5-1 to TRBJ1-1, with 8 nucleotides matching TRBD1. The V segment lost 4 bases and the J segment 5 bases; nucleotides outside the gene matches: 4. Germline assignment: CDR1 SGHRS and CDR2 YFSETQ. This CDR3 spans 13 amino acids. Written as DNA, the CDR3 is TGCGCCAGCAGCAAACAGGGGGGAACTGAAGCTTTCTTT. Protein sequence: CASSKQGGTEAFF.

The chain has TRBV11-3 and TRBJ2-7, with 10 bases lining up with TRBD2. Germline V lookup: CDR1 SGHNT, CDR2 YENEEA. This CDR3 is 13 amino acids long. V lost 3 bases, J lost 7 bases, and 3 bases stayed unmatched. CDR3 loop: CASSFSGGREQYF. The CDR3 DNA follows: TGTGCCAGCAGCTTTAGCGGGGGGAGAGAGCAGTACTTC.

The rearrangement links TRBV27 to TRBJ1-5, with D maybe TRBD1 (5 bases). V was trimmed by 2 bases and J by 3 bases, leaving 20 bases between them. The CDR3 length is 18 residues. CDR1 and CDR2 from the germline V gene are MNHEY and SMNVEV (reference sequence). The CDR3 DNA is TGTGCCAGCAGTTTAAGATATGTCGTGTCAGGGTCCAATCAGCCCCAGCATTTT. This encodes CASSLRYVVSGSNQPQHF.